These 30 T cell receptor beta chains were all obtained from the same sample, sequenced in a study of cytomegalovirus exposure and HLA in healthy donors. PCR amplification relied on 60 Vbeta primers (plus 13 Jbeta primers). Method: immunoSEQ multiplex PCR; TCRdb's copy keeps in-frame clones and lacks some. Of under 300,000 clones listed, around 66% were seen once; the top ten hold approximately 2.1%. The sample was PBMCs. These receptor sequences come from a female donor in good health and CMV-seronegative.

This chain connects TRBV28 to TRBJ1-4; D uncertain. Trimming cost V 4 bases and J 7 bases, with 7 bases left between them. CDR1 and CDR2 from the germline V gene are MDHEN and SYDVKM. The CDR3 loop spans 12 amino acids. CDR3 bases: TGTGCCAGCAGTTCGCCTATTGAAAAACTGTTTTTT. Its protein product is CASSSPIEKLFF.

V is TRBV18 and J is TRBJ2-7; D is unclear. Trimming shortened V by 6 bases and J by 5 bases, and 11 bases separated the two germline ends. Per the germline V gene, CDR1 is KGHSH and CDR2 is LQKENI. CDR3 length: 12 residues. DNA for the CDR3: TGTGCCAGCTCTTTCCCGGGTCACGAGCAGTACTTC. It codes for CASSFPGHEQYF.

The CDR3 nucleotides are TGCGCCAGCAGCGTCCGGGGTTATCGGAATGAAAAACTGTTTTTT. Translating it yields CASSVRGYRNEKLFF. This chain connects TRBV5-1 to TRBJ1-4; D call uncertain. The V gene lost 4 bases and the J gene lost 5 bases, with 15 bases spanning the gap. The CDR3 length is 15 residues. Germline CDR1 SGHRS, CDR2 YFSETQ.

This clone appeared a few times. The chain couples TRBV10-1 to TRBJ2-7; a weak D match, TRBD1 (5 bases). There are 11 residues in the CDR3. V was shortened by 11 bases and J by 5 bases, with 13 bases between the two germline ends. Per the germline V gene, CDR1 is WNHNN and CDR2 is SYGVQD (reference sequence). CDR3 protein: CASSRGNEQYF. As DNA, the CDR3 is TGCGCCTCATCAAGGGGTAACGAGCAGTACTTC.

The chain carries TRBV28 and TRBJ2-1; TRBD1 aligns across 10 bases. This CDR3 spans 17 amino acids. V lost 9 bases and J lost 3; bases outside the gene matches: 14. Germline V lookup: CDR1 MDHEN, CDR2 SYDVKM. The CDR3 sequence is CARGTDLGDRGYNEQFF. The CDR3 DNA sequence: TGTGCCAGGGGGACCGATTTGGGGGACAGGGGCTACAATGAGCAGTTCTTC. The full variable domain, with the rest looked up from reference TRBV28 and TRBJ2-1, is DVKVTQSSRYLVKRTGEKVFLECVQDMDHENMFWYRQDPGLGLRLIYFSYDVKMKEKGDIPEGYSVSREKKERFSLILESASTNQTSMYLCARGTDLGDRGYNEQFFGPGTRLTVL.

The rearrangement uses TRBV5-4 and TRBJ2-5, with TRBD1 matching 8 bases. Germline V CDR1 and CDR2: SGHNT, YYREEE (reference sequence). This CDR3 contains 17 residues. V shed 0 bases, J shed 5 bases, and the junction held 12 bases outside the gene matches. Written as DNA, the CDR3 is TGTGCCAGCAGCTTGGGAGCGCAGGGGGCGGAGGCGGAGACCCAGTACTTC. It specifies CASSLGAQGAEAETQYF.

The rearrangement links TRBV14 to TRBJ1-4, with TRBD1 identical over 9 bases. Germline V gene data show CDR1 as SGHDN and CDR2 as FVKESK. V was pared by 6 bases and J by 6 bases, with 8 bases of the junction left unmatched. The CDR3 contains 15 residues. Here the CDR3 reads CASRRTGGADEKLFF. CDR3 nucleotide sequence: TGTGCCAGCAGACGTACAGGGGGCGCGGATGAAAAACTGTTTTTT.

A note on this clone: The same CDR3 arises from other DNA sequences in this sample as well. The chain uses TRBV7-9 and TRBJ1-5; D is unresolved. This CDR3 has 12 amino acids. V was shortened by 6 bases and J by 6 bases, with 9 bases between the two germline ends. From germline, CDR1 is SEHNR and CDR2 FQNEAQ (reference sequence). The CDR3 region has the DNA TGTGCCAGCAGTCCCGGTGTTCAGCCCCAGCATTTT. Its translation: CASSPGVQPQHF.

Only one count was recorded for this clone. The gene calls are TRBV15 and TRBJ2-5, with a weak D call TRBD1 (6 bases). The J call may be mistaken, given a closer DNA end match to TRBJ2-7. This CDR3 comprises 15 residues. CDR1 and CDR2 (germline): LNHNV, YYDKDF (reference sequence). CDR3 residues: CATSRPGQYSYEQYF. The CDR3 region has the DNA TGTGCCACCAGCCGACCGGGACAATATTCCTACGAGCAGTACTTC.

This clone was seen a handful of times. Other DNA sequences in this sample translate to the same CDR3. The gene calls are TRBV5-1 and TRBJ2-1; no firm D call. V was shortened by 0 bases and J by 5 bases, with 3 bases between the two germline ends. The CDR3 is 12 residues long. Germline values: CDR1 SGHRS, CDR2 YFSETQ. The chain's CDR3 is CASSLADNEQFF. CDR3 sequence (DNA): TGCGCCAGCAGCTTGGCTGACAATGAGCAGTTCTTC.

The chain recombines TRBV29-1 with TRBJ2-2, with D possibly matching TRBD1 (6 bases). This CDR3 contains 13 residues. Looked up from germline, CDR1 is SQVTM and CDR2 is ANQGSEA. V lost 6 bases and J lost 4, with 12 bases in between. CDR3 nucleotides: TGCAGCGTCAGGGGTCGCGGCACCGGGGAGCTGTTTTTT. Translating it yields CSVRGRGTGELFF.

V and J are TRBV18 and TRBJ2-5; D remains ambiguous. The CDR3 has 12 amino acids. V was pared by 0 bases and J by 5 bases, with 4 bases between. CDR1 is KGHSH, CDR2 LQKENI, per germline. The CDR3 spells CASSPPAETQYF. Written as DNA, the CDR3 is TGTGCCAGCTCACCACCCGCGGAGACCCAGTACTTC.

The V call is TRBV7-2, the J call TRBJ2-5; 12 nucleotides line up with TRBD2. The better agreement between TRBJ2-7 and the DNA end casts doubt on the J call. This CDR3 region has 16 residues. Germline V gives CDR1 SGHTA, CDR2 FQGNSA. Written as DNA, the CDR3 is TGTGCCAGCAGCCCCTCTAGCGGGAGGGTGGGAAACGAGCAGTACTTC. This sequence encodes CASSPSSGRVGNEQYF.

V usage is TRBV9 and J usage is TRBJ2-5, with D possibly TRBD1 on 5 matching bases. Matching the DNA end better, TRBJ2-7 makes the J call doubtful. The CDR3 runs 13 residues. From germline, CDR1 is SGDLS and CDR2 YYNGEE. CDR3 loop: CASSMGQGYEQYF. DNA for the CDR3: TGTGCCAGCAGCATGGGGCAGGGCTACGAGCAGTACTTC.

CDR3 loop: CASSPTPGLVFKDNEQFF. In DNA form, the CDR3 reads TGTGCCAGCAGCCCAACCCCGGGACTCGTTTTTAAAGACAATGAGCAGTTCTTC. The gene calls are TRBV5-5 and TRBJ2-1, with TRBD2 as a possible D gene (6 bases). CDR1 SGHKS and CDR2 YYEKEE come from the germline V gene (reference sequence). Trimming removed 4 bases at V and 5 bases at J, with 25 bases between. This CDR3 has 18 amino acids.

The chain combines TRBV4-2 with TRBJ2-7, with 10 bases identical to TRBD2. The length of the CDR3 is 16 residues. The V gene end was trimmed by 4 bases and the J gene end by 3 bases; junction bases not matched to a gene: 9. From germline, CDR1 is LGHNA and CDR2 YNFKEQ. CDR3 sequence: CASSPPQAGGGYEQYF. The CDR3 DNA reads TGTGCCAGCAGCCCCCCCCAAGCGGGAGGGGGCTACGAGCAGTACTTC.

V usage is TRBV5-4 and J usage is TRBJ2-3, with D perhaps matching TRBD2 (6 bases). Germline V gives CDR1 SGHNT, CDR2 YYREEE (reference sequence). With 3 bases removed from V and 4 bases from J, the gap between germline ends came to 6 bases. The CDR3 is made up of 12 amino acids. The chain's CDR3 is CASSWGADTQYF. Written as DNA, the CDR3 is TGTGCCAGCAGCTGGGGGGCAGATACGCAGTATTTT.

This chain links TRBV5-8 with TRBJ1-1; 7 bases map to TRBD1. CDR3 size: 13 residues. CDR1 is SGHTS and CDR2 is YDEGEE in the germline V gene. Trimming removed 4 bases from V and 6 bases from J; junction bases left unmatched: 6. The CDR3 DNA follows: TGTGCCAGCAGCACCGACAGGGCCCCTGAAGCTTTCTTT. Translating gives CASSTDRAPEAFF.

The chain uses TRBV10-3 and TRBJ2-7; unclear D gene. Germline V CDR1 and CDR2: ENHRY, SYGVKD. The length of the CDR3 is 15 residues. V was trimmed by 4 bases and J by 1 base, leaving 14 bases between them. CDR3 nucleotides: TGTGCCATCAGTGTCGTGGCAGGCGAATCCTACGAGCAGTACTTC. This encodes CAISVVAGESYEQYF.

The V gene is TRBV9, the J gene TRBJ1-3, with no clear D. V was clipped by 2 bases and J by 5 bases, with 8 bases between them. Germline CDR1 is SGDLS and CDR2 is YYNGEE. The CDR3 is 13 amino acids. The CDR3 region is CASSVGNRNTIYF. The CDR3, as DNA: TGTGCCAGCAGCGTGGGCAACAGAAACACCATATATTTT.

This chain connects TRBV6-5 to TRBJ1-5; no reliable D call. Germline CDR1 MNHEY, CDR2 SVGAGI. Trimming took 11 bases from V and 7 from J, leaving 15 bases between them. The CDR3 has 12 amino acids. This chain's CDR3 is CAAGEGAQPQHF. The CDR3 DNA is TGTGCCGCCGGTGAGGGTGCGCAGCCCCAGCATTTT.

The chain joins TRBV29-1 to TRBJ2-7; 7 bases fit TRBD2. V was clipped by 6 bases and J by 3 bases; unmatched bases: 8. The CDR3 runs 13 residues. Germline CDR1 and CDR2: SQVTM and ANQGSEA. The CDR3 sequence is CSVARDYHYEQYF. In DNA form, the CDR3 reads TGCAGCGTCGCCCGGGACTACCACTACGAGCAGTACTTC.

The V call is TRBV4-1, the J call TRBJ1-2, with 8 bases aligning to TRBD1. V shed 3 bases and J 4 bases; nucleotides not matched to a gene: 4. Germline CDR1 MGHRA, CDR2 YSYEKL. CDR3 length: 14 amino acids. CDR3 residues: CASSHSGTGYGYTF. CDR3 in DNA: TGCGCCAGCAGCCATTCCGGGACAGGCTATGGCTACACCTTC.

This sequence joins TRBV6-5 and TRBJ1-2; TRBD1 might be the D (5 bases). CDR1 and CDR2 from the germline V gene are MNHEY and SVGAGI. The CDR3 consists of 12 residues. V lost 11 bases, J lost 6 bases, and 16 bases lay in between. The CDR3: CALGEVGDGYTF. CDR3 nucleotides: TGTGCCCTGGGGGAGGTAGGGGATGGCTACACCTTC.

There are a few counts of this clone. The chain joins TRBV7-2 to TRBJ2-7; D is perhaps TRBD2 (6 bases). The V and J ends lost 2 bases and 4 bases respectively, with 12 bases between them. CDR1 SGHTA and CDR2 FQGNSA come from the germline V gene. The CDR3 spans 14 residues. The CDR3, as DNA: TGTGCCAGCAGCTTAAACGCGGAGGGGTACGAGCAGTACTTC. Amino acids: CASSLNAEGYEQYF.

The chain links TRBV9 to TRBJ1-3, with a tentative D call TRBD1 (6 bases). The CDR3 has 16 amino acids. Trimming took off 4 bases at V and 1 base at J, with 15 bases between the two ends. Germline values: CDR1 SGDLS, CDR2 YYNGEE. DNA of the CDR3: TGTGCCAGCAGCCCTAGGATGGGGGCGTCTGGAAACACCATATATTTT. This translates into CASSPRMGASGNTIYF. Looking up the rest from reference TRBV9 and TRBJ1-3 gives the full variable domain: DSGVTQTPKHLITATGQRVTLRCSPRSGDLSVYWYQQSLDQGLQFLIQYYNGEERAKGNILERFSAQQFPDLHSELNLSSLELGDSALYFCASSPRMGASGNTIYFGEGSWLTVV.

In its sample, this clone was seen a few times. The V and J genes are TRBV5-1 and TRBJ2-1, with a weak D call TRBD2 (5 bases). Germline V gene data show CDR1 as SGHRS and CDR2 as YFSETQ. The ends were cut back, 0 bases at V and 7 bases at J, with 11 bases in the middle. This CDR3 has 14 residues. The CDR3 coding sequence is TGCGCCAGCAGCTTGGGGGTTAGCGCGAATGAGCAGTTCTTC. This sequence encodes CASSLGVSANEQFF. The full variable domain, with the rest looked up from reference TRBV5-1 and TRBJ2-1, is KAGVTQTPRYLIKTRGQQVTLSCSPISGHRSVSWYQQTPGQGLQFLFEYFSETQRNKGNFPGRFSGRQFSNSRSEMNVSTLELGDSALYLCASSLGVSANEQFFGPGTRLTVL.

CDR3 protein: CASSRLAGRTEQYF. The CDR3 nucleotides read TGTGCCAGCAGCCGACTAGCGGGAAGGACCGAGCAGTACTTC. The chain combines TRBV5-8 with TRBJ2-7; 11 nucleotides line up with TRBD2. Per germline, CDR1 SGHTS and CDR2 YDEGEE. CDR3 length: 14 residues. The V and J ends lost 4 bases and 6 bases, in that order; junction bases with no gene match: 6.

The V gene is TRBV10-3, the J gene TRBJ2-5; TRBD2 matches at 9 bases. CDR3 length equals 18 residues. Germline trimming cut 3 bases from V and 5 bases from J; bases unmatched to any gene: 16. Germline V lookup: CDR1 ENHRY, CDR2 SYGVKD. The CDR3 DNA reads as TGTGCCATCAGTGACCCGCGGGAGGGAGTGTTGGGGGAGGAGACCCAGTACTTC. Protein: CAISDPREGVLGEETQYF.

The chain links TRBV5-4 to TRBJ2-1, with 12 bases fitting TRBD2. Trimming cost V 0 bases and J 5 bases; bases outside gene matches: 0. Germline CDR1 SGHNT, CDR2 YYREEE (reference sequence). This CDR3 has 15 amino acids. CDR3 sequence reads: CASSLGLAGDNEQFF. Written as DNA, the CDR3 is TGTGCCAGCAGCTTGGGACTAGCGGGAGACAATGAGCAGTTCTTC.